The rows below give T cell receptor beta chains drawn from one sample of a study of blood T cell repertoires in COVID-19. Assay: immunoSEQ multiplex PCR; the TCRdb copy retains only in-frame clones and omits some. The sample comprises roughly 120,000 clones, approximately 88% of which are singletons, and less than 9.5% rests with the top ten. The source material was peripheral blood. The source is a woman aged 40 to 50 with acute or convalescent COVID-19. Each CDR3 is given without its conserved first and last residue. The order of the fields is V gene, J gene, CDR3 protein.

TRBV14	TRBJ2-3	ASSRRGLVSDTQY
TRBV6-2/TRBV6-3	TRBJ2-3	ASSYPPTYTQY
TRBV30	TRBJ1-1	AWSLQEYTEAF
TRBV3-1/TRBV3-2	TRBJ2-1	ASSQSGGDNEQF
TRBV15	TRBJ1-4	ATKTDRGEEKLF
TRBV12-3/TRBV12-4	TRBJ1-2	ASSFSGNGYT
TRBV6-5	TRBJ1-6	ASSYQGQGSPLH
TRBV27	TRBJ1-1	ASSTDQADTEAF
TRBV5-1	TRBJ2-3	ASSYLSSSVSDTQY
TRBV6-5	TRBJ2-1	ASSSTGGMNEQF
TRBV30	TRBJ2-5	AWRDGQLGPQY